These T cell receptor beta chains were read from a single sample in a study of immune heterogeneity within non-small cell lung tumors. Each CDR3 protein is one row after TCRdb ran MiXCR on the multiplex PCR reads. This table has about 10,000 distinct CDR3 sequences, 26% appearing once. Sample: lung tumor tissue. All receptors derive from a woman aged 45-65 years with non-small cell lung cancer. CDR3s include the opening cysteine and the closing phenylalanine or tryptophan.

len: 11
v_gene: TRBV28
j_gene: TRBJ1-1
CDR3aa: CASSMNTEAFF

len: 15
v_gene: TRBV7-9
j_gene: TRBJ2-5
CDR3aa: CASSLVGDGEETQYF

len: 13
v_gene: TRBV29-1
j_gene: TRBJ2-7
CDR3aa: CSVDGLAGDEQYF

len: 17
v_gene: TRBV20-1
j_gene: TRBJ1-4
CDR3aa: CSARVEGKGSTNEKLFF

len: 14
v_gene: TRBV20-1
j_gene: TRBJ2-4
CDR3aa: CSAAADWGKNIQYF

len: 18
v_gene: TRBV24-1
j_gene: TRBJ2-1
CDR3aa: CATSGGAPGQGYYNEQFF

len: 13
v_gene: TRBV12-3/TRBV12-4
j_gene: TRBJ1-1
CDR3aa: CASSTGLNTEAFF

len: 14
v_gene: TRBV12-5
j_gene: TRBJ2-1
CDR3aa: CASGLGLTGGEQFF

len: 16
v_gene: TRBV6-1
j_gene: TRBJ2-2
CDR3aa: CASNRDRGVLTGELFF

len: 16
v_gene: TRBV24-1
j_gene: TRBJ1-5
CDR3aa: CATSDSGSGRDQPQHF

len: 13
v_gene: TRBV20-1
j_gene: TRBJ2-3
CDR3aa: CSASLGNTDTQYF

len: 14
v_gene: TRBV14
j_gene: TRBJ2-7
CDR3aa: CASSQDWSSYEQYF

len: 18
v_gene: TRBV5-6
j_gene: TRBJ2-7
CDR3aa: CASSHGTSGGSMDYEQYF